This paragraph reports one TCR beta chain. Per the original methods: By means of reference gene primer amplification, nucleated cell counts were estimated. The assay was immunoSEQ multiplex PCR, and TCRdb's table has in-frame clones only and misses some. V, J and clone size derive from that table, while D and trimming were established from the DNA sequence. This sample has some 400,000 clones, with more than 70% found just once. These data are taken from a study of blood T cell repertoires in COVID-19. At the level of the study: Samples of COVID-19 (acute and convalescent) were obtained from the United States, Italy and Spain. PBMCs, B-cell-depleted T cells, or T cells were the source of the cDNA or gDNA that made up the material.

Germline lookup yields CDR1 LNHDA and CDR2 SQIVND (reference sequence). The CDR3 runs 13 residues. With 4 bases clipped from V and 5 bases from J, the junction kept 2 bases outside the gene matches. During active infection, Seattle patients enrolled and were then monitored through disease. The specimen sequenced was peripheral blood. This rearrangement joins TRBV19 to TRBJ2-1, with TRBD2 identical over 7 bases. The clonotype comes from a woman aged 25 to 39 with COVID-19, enrolled during active disease. In nucleotides, the CDR3 is TGTGCCAGTAGTAGCGGGAGAGACAATGAGCAGTTCTTC. This gives the protein CASSSGRDNEQFF.